A selection of T cell receptor beta chains follows, all from one sample in a study of sequential checkpoint blockade in melanoma. Sequenced by immunoSEQ multiplex PCR; TCRdb stores in-frame clones only, minus some. The table shows around 4,900 clones, with 55% to 75% occurring only once. Here the sequenced sample was CD8+ T cells sorted from blood (inferred from file names), taken from a patient given nivolumab and ipilimumab in sequence. The receptors stem from a human donor with melanoma. CDR3s leave out the opening cysteine and the closing phenylalanine or tryptophan. D genes are given only for firm matches.

j_call,d_call,v_call,cdr3_aa
TRBJ2-5,TRBD2,TRBV4-1,ASSRTSGGARETQY
TRBJ1-2,-,TRBV6-1,ASQAGEGGNGYT
TRBJ1-5,TRBD1,TRBV19,ASSRGQGYNQPQH
TRBJ1-2,TRBD1,TRBV28,ASSLGRTGPVGYT
TRBJ2-5,-,TRBV27,ASSLRDSQETQY
TRBJ1-1,-,TRBV19,ASSIGLRGGTEAF
TRBJ2-7,TRBD1,TRBV7-8,ASSSWGTGPYEQY
TRBJ1-6,-,TRBV18,ASSPTRPGLEPFSYNSPLH
TRBJ2-2,-,TRBV6-5,ASSYNNANTGELF
TRBJ2-4,TRBD2,TRBV9,ASSVASPGLAGGNIQY
TRBJ2-7,-,TRBV7-8,ASSLVPGSYEQY
TRBJ1-1,-,TRBV19,ASKSGNTEAF
TRBJ1-5,-,TRBV6-5,ASRPDSWRGAQH
TRBJ2-3,TRBD1,TRBV6-5,ASSLIQGDTQY
TRBJ2-2,TRBD2,TRBV7-9,ASSRSTTSGRLGELF
TRBJ2-4,TRBD2,TRBV5-6,ASSSGTSGGGAKNIQY
TRBJ2-3,-,TRBV7-6,ASSLVSDTQY
TRBJ1-5,-,TRBV6-6,ASLEIGNQPQH
TRBJ1-6,-,TRBV9,ASSLNPGSSYNSPLH